This T cell receptor beta chain was retrieved from a study of blood T cell repertoires in COVID-19. Study overall: PBMCs, B-cell-depleted T cells, or T cells were the source of the cDNA or gDNA that made up the material.

Using immunoSEQ multiplex PCR, the repertoire was profiled, and TCRdb retains in-frame clones only, with some absent. The table lists tens of thousands of clones, about 80% of them singletons. V dropped 8 bases and J dropped 3 bases, with 8 bases sitting between them. The germline gives CDR1 LNHNV, CDR2 YYDKDF (reference sequence). The CDR3 has 12 amino acids. This chain connects TRBV15 to TRBJ1-5; D perhaps matches TRBD1 (6 bases). Sequences were obtained from peripheral blood. This TCR was sampled from a woman in her fifties or sixties with acute or convalescent COVID-19. In DNA form, the CDR3 reads TGTGCCACCCAGGGGATCAATCAGCCCCAGCATTTT. It codes for CATQGINQPQHF.